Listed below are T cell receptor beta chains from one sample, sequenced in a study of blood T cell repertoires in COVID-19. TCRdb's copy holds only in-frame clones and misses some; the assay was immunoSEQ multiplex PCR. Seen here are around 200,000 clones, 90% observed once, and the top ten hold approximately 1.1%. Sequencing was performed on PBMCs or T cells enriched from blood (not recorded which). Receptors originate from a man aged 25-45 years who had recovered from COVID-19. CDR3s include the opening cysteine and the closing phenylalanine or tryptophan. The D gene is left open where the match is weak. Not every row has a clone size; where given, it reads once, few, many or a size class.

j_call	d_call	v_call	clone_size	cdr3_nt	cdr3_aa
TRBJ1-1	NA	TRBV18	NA	TGTGCCAGCGCGACTAATCAGGGGTACACTGAAGCTTTCTTT	CASATNQGYTEAFF
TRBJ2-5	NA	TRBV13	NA	TGTGCCAGCAGCTTAGGCAGGATCCAAGAGACCCAGTACTTC	CASSLGRIQETQYF
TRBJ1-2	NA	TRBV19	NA	TGTGCCAGTAGTACCAGTAGGGCCACCGGGCCCAGGGGTTACCTCTATGGCTACACCTTC	CASSTSRATGPRGYLYGYTF
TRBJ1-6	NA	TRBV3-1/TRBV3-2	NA	TGTGCCAGCAGCCAAGATCTGGGCCCTTCACCCCTCCACTTT	CASSQDLGPSPLHF
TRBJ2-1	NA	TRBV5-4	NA	TGTGCCAGCAGCTCACTCCCCGTAGCACATGAGCAGTTCTTC	CASSSLPVAHEQFF
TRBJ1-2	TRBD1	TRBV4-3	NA	TGCGCCAGCAGCCAAGACCGGGGACAGAAAAACTATGGCTACACCTTC	CASSQDRGQKNYGYTF
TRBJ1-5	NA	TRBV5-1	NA	TGCGCCAGCAGCTTGGCAGGGGACGCCAATCAGCCCCAGCATTTT	CASSLAGDANQPQHF
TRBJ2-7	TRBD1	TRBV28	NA	TGTGCCAGCAGTATCGACAGGGCCCCCTACGAGCAGTACTTC	CASSIDRAPYEQYF
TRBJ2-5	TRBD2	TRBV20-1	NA	TGCAGTGCTCAGCGGGGCGTGACCCAGTACTTC	CSAQRGVTQYF
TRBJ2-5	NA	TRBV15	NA	TGTGCCACCAGCAGAGATCCAGGGGCGATACCCCCCATACCGGAGACCCAGTACTTC	CATSRDPGAIPPIPETQYF
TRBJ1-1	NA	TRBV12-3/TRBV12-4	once	TGTGCCAGCAGCCCAGGCACTGAAGCTTTCTTT	CASSPGTEAFF
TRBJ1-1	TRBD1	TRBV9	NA	TGTGCCAGCAGCGTAGACCCAGGGGGCACTGAAGCTTTCTTT	CASSVDPGGTEAFF
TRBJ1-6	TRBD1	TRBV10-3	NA	TGTGCCACGGGACAGAGCTACTCCTATAATTCACCCCTCCACTTT	CATGQSYSYNSPLHF
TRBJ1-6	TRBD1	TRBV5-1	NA	TGCGCCAGCAGCTTGGGGGACAGGGAACTAAATTCACCCCTCCACTTT	CASSLGDRELNSPLHF
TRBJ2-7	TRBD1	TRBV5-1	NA	TGCGCCAGCAGCTCCACGGGACAGGGTCTCTACGAGCAGTACTTC	CASSSTGQGLYEQYF
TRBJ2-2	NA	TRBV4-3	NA	TGCGCCAGCAGTCCACAGGGAAACACCGGGGAGCTGTTTTTT	CASSPQGNTGELFF
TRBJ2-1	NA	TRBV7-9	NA	TGTGCCAGCAGTTTACCCCCTTATGAGCAGTTCTTC	CASSLPPYEQFF
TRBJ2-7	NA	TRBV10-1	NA	TGCGCCAGCAGTGAACGGGGAAAGGTCTACGAGCAGTACTTC	CASSERGKVYEQYF
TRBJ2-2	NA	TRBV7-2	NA	TGTGCCAGCAGCTTAACAGCCCTTAACACCGGGGAGCTGTTTTTT	CASSLTALNTGELFF
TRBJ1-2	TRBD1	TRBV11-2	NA	TGTGCCAGCAGCGAGGACAGGGGGGTCGATGGCTACACCTTC	CASSEDRGVDGYTF
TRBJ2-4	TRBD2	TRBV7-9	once	TGTGCCAGCAGCTTACAGGGACTAGCGGGAGGGCCTTCCAAAAACATTCAGTACTTC	CASSLQGLAGGPSKNIQYF
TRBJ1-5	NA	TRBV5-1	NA	TGCGCCAGCAGCTTGTTAGGGGAGGATCAGCCCCAGCATTTT	CASSLLGEDQPQHF
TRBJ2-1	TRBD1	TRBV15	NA	TGTGCCACCAGCCGGCGGGACAGGGGGCAAAATGAGCAGTTCTTC	CATSRRDRGQNEQFF
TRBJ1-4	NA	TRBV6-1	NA	TGTGCCAGCAGTGTAACCCCAGGGTTGAGTGAAAAACTGTTTTTT	CASSVTPGLSEKLFF
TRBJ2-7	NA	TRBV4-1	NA	TGCGCCAGCAGCCGGGCACAGGGAAACGGATACGAGCAGTACTTC	CASSRAQGNGYEQYF
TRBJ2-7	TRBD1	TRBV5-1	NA	TGCGCCAGCAGTCAGGACAGGGGGACCTCCTACGAGCAGTACTTC	CASSQDRGTSYEQYF
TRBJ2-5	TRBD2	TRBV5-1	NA	TGCGCCAGCAGCTCCCTACAGACTAGCGGGAGGGTTCGAGAGACCCAGTACTTC	CASSSLQTSGRVRETQYF
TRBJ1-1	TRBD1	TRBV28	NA	TGTGCCAGCAGCCCTCCGGGGACAGGGACTGAAGCTTTCTTT	CASSPPGTGTEAFF